Listed below are T cell receptor beta chains from one sample, sequenced in a study of shared clonotypes between healthy human individuals. Repertoires were generated with immunoSEQ multiplex PCR, while TCRdb's copy carries only in-frame clones and drops some. The sample lists 2 million or so clones; roughly 95% were seen once. The sequencing input was naive CD4+ T cells sorted from blood. These receptor sequences come from a man between 18 and 29 years old in good health. CDR3s include the opening cysteine and the closing phenylalanine or tryptophan. The D gene is left open where the match is weak. Expanded clones get a size class; other rows say once, few or many, or leave the size out.

TRBJ2-7,TRBV11-2,TRBD1,-,CASSLAGQGAYEQYF,TGTGCCAGCAGCTTAGCGGGCCAGGGGGCCTACGAGCAGTACTTC
TRBJ2-7,TRBV27,-,-,CASGGQISYEQYF,TGTGCCAGCGGCGGACAGATATCCTACGAGCAGTACTTC
TRBJ1-6,TRBV27,TRBD1,-,CASSLSYLGTGGQFYNSPLHF,TGTGCCAGCAGTTTATCCTATTTAGGGACAGGGGGCCAATTCTATAATTCACCCCTCCACTTT
TRBJ2-6,TRBV2,TRBD1,-,CASRRTGALRGANVLTF,TGTGCCAGCAGGCGGACAGGGGCGCTCCGTGGGGCCAACGTCCTGACTTTC
TRBJ1-4,TRBV6-5,TRBD1,once,CASTLTGGANEKLFF,TGTGCCAGCACTCTGACAGGGGGAGCTAATGAAAAACTGTTTTTT
TRBJ2-1,TRBV7-2,TRBD2,-,CASRKTSGNAEQFF,TGTGCCAGCAGGAAGACTAGCGGGAACGCTGAGCAGTTCTTC
TRBJ2-3,TRBV5-6,-,-,CASSSRFRDTQYF,TGTGCCAGCAGCTCCAGGTTCCGAGATACGCAGTATTTT
TRBJ2-7,TRBV5-4,-,-,CASSRGTVSYEQYF,TGTGCCAGCAGCCGGGGGACAGTCTCCTACGAGCAGTACTTC
TRBJ1-2,TRBV28,-,-,CAIFQGLANYGYTF,TGTGCCATCTTTCAGGGCCTAGCTAACTATGGCTACACCTTC
TRBJ2-7,TRBV5-1,TRBD2,-,CASSWAGTSGTYEQYF,TGCGCCAGCAGCTGGGCCGGGACTAGCGGGACCTACGAGCAGTACTTC
TRBJ2-5,TRBV6-5,-,-,CASSYLGGQETQYF,TGTGCCAGCAGTTATTTGGGGGGCCAGGAGACCCAGTACTTC
TRBJ1-1,TRBV4-2,-,-,CASSQDQSRDTEAFF,TGTGCCAGCAGCCAAGATCAATCCAGGGATACTGAAGCTTTCTTT
TRBJ2-7,TRBV4-1,-,-,CASSQERQKQYEQYF,TGCGCCAGCAGCCAAGAAAGACAGAAACAGTACGAGCAGTACTTC
TRBJ2-7,TRBV7-2,-,-,CASSPQETYEQYF,TGTGCCAGCAGCCCCCAAGAAACCTACGAGCAGTACTTC
TRBJ2-7,TRBV10-3,-,-,CAISEGVAEHYEQYF,TGTGCCATCAGTGAAGGCGTAGCGGAACACTACGAGCAGTACTTC
TRBJ2-7,TRBV18,-,-,CASTTGTLPYEQYF,TGTGCCAGCACAACCGGGACACTTCCCTACGAGCAGTACTTC
TRBJ2-7,TRBV30,TRBD1,-,CAWRRGQGTYEQYF,TGTGCCTGGAGGCGGGGACAGGGGACCTACGAGCAGTACTTC
TRBJ1-2,TRBV30,-,-,CAWDSFYGYTF,TGTGCCTGGGACTCCTTCTATGGCTACACCTTC
TRBJ2-3,TRBV4-1,-,-,CASSLPAGRGDTQYF,TGCGCCAGCAGCCTCCCGGCGGGACGTGGGGATACGCAGTATTTT
TRBJ1-1,TRBV6-1,-,-,CASSEALVGYTEAFF,TGTGCCAGCAGTGAAGCGCTCGTGGGATACACTGAAGCTTTCTTT
TRBJ2-7,TRBV5-6,-,-,CASSLTGGPYEQYF,TGTGCCAGCAGCCTGACTGGGGGACCCTACGAGCAGTACTTC
TRBJ1-4,TRBV9,-,-,CASSVDAGRDEKLFF,TGTGCCAGCAGCGTAGATGCGGGGCGCGATGAAAAACTGTTTTTT
TRBJ1-2,TRBV5-4,-,-,CASSLTVGRLNYGYTF,TGTGCCAGCAGCTTGACTGTTGGACGGCTTAACTATGGCTACACCTTC
TRBJ2-3,TRBV11-1,-,-,CASSPRLRAQADTQYF,TGTGCCAGCAGCCCCCGACTCAGGGCTCAGGCAGATACGCAGTATTTT
TRBJ1-5,TRBV4-1,-,-,CASSQVKHSRQPQHF,TGCGCCAGCAGCCAGGTGAAACACTCGCGTCAGCCCCAGCATTTT
TRBJ1-2,TRBV6-6,-,-,CAARPDGVYGYTF,TGTGCCGCTCGACCGGACGGGGTCTATGGCTACACCTTC
TRBJ2-7,TRBV6-1,TRBD2,-,CASSESALGLAGGYEQYF,TGTGCCAGCAGTGAAAGCGCCCTGGGACTAGCGGGGGGATACGAGCAGTACTTC
TRBJ1-2,TRBV18,-,-,CASSPTRGQGGYGYTF,TGTGCCAGCTCACCCACCCGGGGGCAGGGAGGCTATGGCTACACCTTC
TRBJ2-7,TRBV5-1,TRBD2,-,CASSPSGTNYEQYF,TGCGCCAGCAGCCCCAGCGGGACGAACTACGAGCAGTACTTC
TRBJ2-7,TRBV10-3,-,-,CAISDPDGDIYEQYF,TGTGCCATCAGTGACCCGGACGGAGATATCTACGAGCAGTACTTC
TRBJ2-1,TRBV25-1,TRBD1,-,CASSDKEGTGYQYNEQFF,TGTGCCAGCAGTGACAAGGAAGGGACAGGGTACCAGTACAATGAGCAGTTCTTC
TRBJ1-2,TRBV10-3,-,-,CAISEAGDGYTF,TGTGCCATCAGTGAGGCAGGGGACGGCTACACCTTC
TRBJ1-5,TRBV27,-,-,CASSPDSSNQPQHF,TGTGCCAGCAGCCCCGACAGTAGCAATCAGCCCCAGCATTTT
TRBJ1-5,TRBV30,-,-,CAWSLMDSNQPQHF,TGTGCCTGGAGTCTGATGGATAGCAATCAGCCCCAGCATTTT
TRBJ1-2,TRBV7-2,-,-,CASSFSSDRNYGYTF,TGTGCCAGCAGCTTCAGTTCCGACAGAAACTATGGCTACACCTTC
TRBJ1-2,TRBV6-6,-,-,CASTPTGFGYTF,TGTGCCAGCACCCCGACGGGTTTCGGCTACACCTTC
TRBJ1-2,TRBV6-5,-,-,CASSYGVNHGFGYTF,TGTGCCAGCAGTTACGGGGTGAATCACGGTTTTGGCTACACCTTC
TRBJ2-1,TRBV18,-,-,CASSGTENDQLF,TGTGCCAGCTCAGGGACGGAGAATGACCAGCTCTTC
TRBJ2-7,TRBV4-1,-,-,CASSPLFIDSYEQYF,TGCGCCAGCAGCCCTCTCTTTATAGACTCCTACGAGCAGTACTTC
TRBJ1-6,TRBV6-1,-,-,CASSEPPSESPLHF,TGTGCCAGCAGTGAACCCCCATCCGAATCACCCCTCCACTTT
TRBJ2-1,TRBV7-2,TRBD2,-,CASSFTSGSYNEQFF,TGTGCCAGCAGCTTTACTAGCGGAAGTTACAATGAGCAGTTCTTC
TRBJ1-6,TRBV25-1,-,-,CASSVASSYNSPLHF,TGTGCCAGCAGTGTCGCCAGCTCCTATAATTCACCCCTCCACTTT
TRBJ1-2,TRBV9,-,-,CASSVGGQGDGYTF,TGTGCCAGCAGCGTAGGGGGGCAGGGTGATGGCTACACCTTC
TRBJ1-5,TRBV28,-,-,CASSTEYNQPQHF,TGTGCCAGCTCAACGGAATACAATCAGCCCCAGCATTTT
TRBJ2-3,TRBV18,-,-,CASSPLSTDTQYF,TGTGCCAGCTCACCACTTAGCACAGATACGCAGTATTTT
TRBJ2-5,TRBV7-9,-,-,CASSFQGIPPEKTQYF,TGTGCCAGCAGCTTTCAAGGGATACCCCCGGAGAAGACCCAGTACTTC
TRBJ2-1,TRBV13,TRBD2,-,CASSSLQTSGRANEQFF,TGTGCCAGCAGCTCCCTTCAGACTAGCGGGAGGGCCAATGAGCAGTTCTTC